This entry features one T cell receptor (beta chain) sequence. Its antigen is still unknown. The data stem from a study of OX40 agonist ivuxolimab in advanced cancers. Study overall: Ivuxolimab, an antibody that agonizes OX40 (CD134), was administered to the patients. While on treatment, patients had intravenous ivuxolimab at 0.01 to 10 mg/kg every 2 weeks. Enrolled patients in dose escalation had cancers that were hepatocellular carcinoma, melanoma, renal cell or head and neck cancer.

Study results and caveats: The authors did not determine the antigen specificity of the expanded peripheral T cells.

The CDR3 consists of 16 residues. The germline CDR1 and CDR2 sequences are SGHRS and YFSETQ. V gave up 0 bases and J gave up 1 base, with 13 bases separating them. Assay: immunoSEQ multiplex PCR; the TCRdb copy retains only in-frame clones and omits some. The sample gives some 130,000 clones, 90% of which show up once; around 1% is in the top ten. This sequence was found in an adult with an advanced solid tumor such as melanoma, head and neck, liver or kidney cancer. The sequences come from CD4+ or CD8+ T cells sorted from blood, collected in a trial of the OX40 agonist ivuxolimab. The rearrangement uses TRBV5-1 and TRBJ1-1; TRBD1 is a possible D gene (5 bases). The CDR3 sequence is CASSLDGAVWNTEAFF. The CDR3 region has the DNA TGCGCCAGCAGCTTGGACGGGGCTGTATGGAACACTGAAGCTTTCTTT.